This T cell receptor (beta chain) was captured by sequencing in a study of blood T cell repertoires in COVID-19. Clones were sequenced by immunoSEQ multiplex PCR, and TCRdb holds only the in-frame ones, with some missing. The data contain around 100,000 clones, about 77% of them seen just once; the ten biggest clones take up around an eighth. Germline CDR1 SNHLY, CDR2 FYNNEI. The CDR3 loop spans 14 amino acids. Trimming took off 7 bases at V and 5 bases at J, with 14 bases between the two ends. Sample: peripheral blood. The chain recombines TRBV2 with TRBJ1-4; possible D gene TRBD1, 6 bases. The origin of this receptor is a woman in her 70s with acute or convalescent COVID-19. As DNA, the CDR3 is TGTGCCAGCAACGCACAGGGTACGAATGAAAAACTGTTTTTT. As protein: CASNAQGTNEKLFF. Looking up the rest from reference TRBV2 and TRBJ1-4 gives the full variable domain: EPEVTQTPSHQVTQMGQEVILRCVPISNHLYFYWYRQILGQKVEFLVSFYNNEISEKSEIFDDQFSVERPDGSNFTLKIRSTKLEDSAMYFCASNAQGTNEKLFFGSGTQLSVL.